These 12 T cell receptor beta chains were sequenced from one sample in a study of T cell responses to AZD1222 COVID-19 vaccine. Sequencing was performed with immunoSEQ multiplex PCR; in TCRdb, only in-frame clones are kept and a portion is missing. Among some 54,000 clones listed, around 90% were seen once. Sequenced material: peripheral blood, taken on day 0 of AZD1222 vaccination. These receptor sequences come from an adult in good health.

The chain links TRBV5-1 to TRBJ1-1; TRBD1 might be the D (5 bases). Germline V gene lookup returns CDR1 SGHRS and CDR2 YFSETQ. The length of the CDR3 is 15 residues. The V and J ends lost 5 bases and 0 bases respectively, with 14 bases between them. The CDR3 reads CASSSTDSMNTEAFF. Written as DNA, the CDR3 is TGCGCCAGCAGTTCCACCGACAGCATGAACACTGAAGCTTTCTTT.

This clone was observed a handful of times. The chain recombines TRBV2 with TRBJ2-7, with 13 bases aligning to TRBD2. The CDR3 has 17 amino acids. V lost 6 bases, J lost 5 bases, and 13 bases stayed unmatched. The germline gives CDR1 SNHLY, CDR2 FYNNEI. The CDR3 region is CASRSGTSGNPENEQYF. The DNA for the CDR3 is TGTGCCAGCAGATCCGGGACTAGCGGGAATCCGGAGAACGAGCAGTACTTC.

The chain has TRBV28 and TRBJ2-2, with 16 bases aligning to TRBD2. The CDR3 covers 18 residues. Germline V gene data show CDR1 as MDHEN and CDR2 as SYDVKM. V lost 8 bases and J lost 5; bases outside the gene matches: 11. This chain's CDR3 is CASESGLAGGPDTGELFF. The CDR3, as DNA: TGTGCCAGCGAATCGGGACTAGCGGGAGGGCCGGATACCGGGGAGCTGTTTTTT.

V is TRBV3-1 (or the pseudogene TRBV3-2) and J is TRBJ2-1; D gene unclear. The CDR3 covers 16 residues. Germline V gene sequence: CDR1 LGHDT, CDR2 YNNKEL (reference sequence). Trimming removed 0 bases at V and 0 bases at J, with 9 bases between. The CDR3 sequence is CASSQDPLSSYNEQFF. DNA for the CDR3: TGTGCCAGCAGCCAAGACCCCTTGAGCTCCTACAATGAGCAGTTCTTC.

The chain is built from TRBV9 and TRBJ1-2; 9 bases match TRBD1. CDR3 length: 16 amino acids. From germline, CDR1 is SGDLS and CDR2 YYNGEE. The V and J ends lost 3 bases and 6 bases, in that order; junction bases with no gene match: 12. As DNA, the CDR3 is TGTGCCAGCAGCGACCCCCGGGACAGGGTTAGAGATGGCTACACCTTC. It encodes CASSDPRDRVRDGYTF.

The CDR3 sequence: CASSLTADSERAFF. In DNA form, the CDR3 reads TGTGCCAGCAGCTTAACCGCTGACAGTGAGCGAGCTTTCTTT. This sequence joins TRBV7-9 and TRBJ1-1; D possibly corresponds to TRBD1 (5 bases). With 2 bases removed from V and 10 bases from J, the gap between germline ends came to 17 bases. Germline CDR1 is SEHNR and CDR2 is FQNEAQ (reference sequence). The CDR3 is made up of 14 amino acids.

The chain uses TRBV6-5 and TRBJ2-1; 7 bases are shared with TRBD1. Germline V CDR1 and CDR2: MNHEY, SVGAGI. The CDR3 spans 15 residues. V was pared by 8 bases and J by 3 bases, with 10 bases of the junction left unmatched. CDR3 in amino acids: CASGLPTGYYNEQFF. As DNA, the CDR3 is TGTGCCAGCGGGCTTCCGACAGGGTACTACAATGAGCAGTTCTTC.

This sequence joins TRBV28 and TRBJ1-1; D possibly corresponds to TRBD1 (5 bases). V lost 6 bases and J 5 bases, leaving 13 bases between the germline ends. The CDR3 runs to 13 residues. Germline V lookup: CDR1 MDHEN, CDR2 SYDVKM. The CDR3 reads CASSRHGGTEAFF. The CDR3 DNA follows: TGTGCCAGCAGCCGACACGGGGGGACTGAAGCTTTCTTT.

This clone was counted only a few times. The chain joins TRBV28 to TRBJ1-2; 8 bases line up with TRBD1. J gave up 10 bases and V 5 bases, and 15 bases lay outside the gene matches. The length of the CDR3 is 15 residues. The germline CDR1 and CDR2 sequences are MDHEN and SYDVKM. This chain's CDR3 is CASSTAGGLGVDYTF. In nucleotides, the CDR3 is TGTGCCAGCAGTACGGCAGGGGGCTTAGGGGTTGACTACACCTTC.

The rearrangement links TRBV24-1 to TRBJ2-1; 13 bases are a match to TRBD2. This CDR3 contains 19 residues. After removal of 3 bases from V and 0 bases from J, the junction contained 7 bases not matched to a gene. Germline V gene data show CDR1 as KGHDR and CDR2 as SFDVKD. DNA of the CDR3: TGTGCCACCAGTGATCCCGGGAGGACTAGCGGGAGCTCCTACAATGAGCAGTTCTTC. Amino acid sequence: CATSDPGRTSGSSYNEQFF.

The chain is built from TRBV29-1 and TRBJ1-1; no clear D. Germline values: CDR1 SQVTM, CDR2 ANQGSEA. The ends were cut back, 1 base at V and 5 bases at J, with 8 bases in the middle. This CDR3 region has 12 residues. CDR3 protein: CSVEVMGTEAFF. Here the CDR3 DNA reads TGCAGCGTTGAAGTGATGGGGACTGAAGCTTTCTTT.

The chain employs TRBV30 and TRBJ2-5, with 7 bases that match TRBD2. The CDR3 spans 15 residues. The germline V gene encodes CDR1 GTSNPN and CDR2 SVGIG (reference sequence). Trimming removed 0 bases from V and 4 bases from J; junction bases left unmatched: 8. The CDR3 DNA follows: TGTGCCTGGAGTGTAGGCGGGAGATGGGGAGAGACCCAGTACTTC. This sequence encodes CAWSVGGRWGETQYF.